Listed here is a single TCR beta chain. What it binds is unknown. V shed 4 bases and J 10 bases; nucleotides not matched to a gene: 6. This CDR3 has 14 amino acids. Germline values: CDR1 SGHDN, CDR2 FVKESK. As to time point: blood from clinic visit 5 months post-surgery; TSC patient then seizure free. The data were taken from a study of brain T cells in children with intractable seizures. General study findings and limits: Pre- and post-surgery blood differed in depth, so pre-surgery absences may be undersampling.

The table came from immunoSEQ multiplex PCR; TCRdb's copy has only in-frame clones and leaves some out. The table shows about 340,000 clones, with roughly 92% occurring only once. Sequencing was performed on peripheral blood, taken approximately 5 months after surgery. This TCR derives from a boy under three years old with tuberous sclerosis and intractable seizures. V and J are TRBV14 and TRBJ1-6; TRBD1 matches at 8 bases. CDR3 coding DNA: TGTGCCAGCAGCCCCCGGACAGGGCGGTCACCCCTCCACTTT. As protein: CASSPRTGRSPLHF.